These 20 T cell receptor beta chains came from one sample sequenced in a study of shared clonotypes between healthy human individuals. The assay was immunoSEQ multiplex PCR, and TCRdb's table has in-frame clones only and misses some. This sample has about 2 million clones, with 85% to 95% found just once. The sample was naive CD4+ T cells sorted from blood. Subset defined: CD45RA+ positively selected. Every receptor here comes from a man between 18 and 29 years old in good health.

The count of this clone is one. The J gene is TRBJ1-5, the V gene TRBV19, with 9 bases matching TRBD1. Germline CDR1 and CDR2: LNHDA and SQIVND (reference sequence). V shed 4 bases and J 1 base; nucleotides not matched to a gene: 5. The CDR3 length is 16 residues. CDR3 nucleotides: TGTGCCAGTAGTACCACAGGGGGCAGAAGCAATCAGCCCCAGCATTTT. Amino acid sequence: CASSTTGGRSNQPQHF.

This clone came up once. V gene TRBV6-5 combines with J gene TRBJ1-3, with D hard to call. Per the germline V gene, CDR1 is MNHEY and CDR2 is SVGAGI. The CDR3 spans 15 residues. Trimming took off 0 bases at V and 4 bases at J, with 10 bases between the two ends. The CDR3 spells CASSYSRNTGNTIYF. DNA of the CDR3: TGTGCCAGCAGTTACTCGAGGAATACAGGAAACACCATATATTTT.

The genes are TRBV28 and TRBJ2-1; 8 nucleotides align to TRBD2. Germline trimming cut 11 bases from V and 0 bases from J; bases unmatched to any gene: 9. CDR3 length equals 15 residues. Germline CDR1 reads MDHEN; CDR2 reads SYDVKM. DNA of the CDR3: TGTGCCCTCTCCGGCGGGGGGAGCTCCTACAATGAGCAGTTCTTC. This encodes CALSGGGSSYNEQFF.

The V gene is TRBV5-1, the J gene TRBJ2-5, with 11 bases that match TRBD2. Trimming at V came to 5 bases and at J to 6 bases, leaving 9 bases not matched to a gene. Germline CDR1 SGHRS, CDR2 YFSETQ. The CDR3 covers 15 residues. As DNA, the CDR3 is TGCGCCAGCAGGCAGACTAGCGGGGATGGACAGACCCAGTACTTC. Amino acids: CASRQTSGDGQTQYF.

This chain links TRBV18 with TRBJ2-3; possible D gene TRBD2, 5 bases. This CDR3 is built from 16 residues. Trimming took off 0 bases at V and 5 bases at J, with 15 bases between the two ends. Germline CDR1 reads KGHSH; CDR2 reads LQKENI. The CDR3 bases are TGTGCCAGCTCACCACCGGGAGCTACACTCCGAGATACGCAGTATTTT. Protein sequence: CASSPPGATLRDTQYF.

The chain couples TRBV19 to TRBJ1-2, with 7 bases matching TRBD1. Germline-derived CDR1 and CDR2 are LNHDA and SQIVND (reference sequence). After removal of 8 bases from V and 4 bases from J, the junction contained 10 bases not matched to a gene. This CDR3 is built from 14 residues. The CDR3 is CASAVTGVLYGYTF. CDR3 bases: TGTGCCAGTGCGGTTACAGGGGTACTCTATGGCTACACCTTC. The complete variable domain, with remaining parts taken from reference TRBV19 and TRBJ1-2, reads DGGITQSPKYLFRKEGQNVTLSCEQNLNHDAMYWYRQDPGQGLRLIYYSQIVNDFQKGDIAEGYSVSREKKESFPLTVTSAQKNPTAFYLCASAVTGVLYGYTFGSGTRLTVV.

This chain links TRBV19 with TRBJ2-1; D is perhaps TRBD1 (6 bases). V was clipped by 2 bases and J by 4 bases, with 12 bases between them. CDR3 length: 15 amino acids. CDR1 and CDR2 from the germline V gene are LNHDA and SQIVND (reference sequence). The CDR3, as DNA: TGTGCCAGTAGTATATTACAGGGATCTTACAATGAGCAGTTCTTC. Encoded protein: CASSILQGSYNEQFF.

This clone was recorded only once. The rearrangement uses TRBV6-1 and TRBJ1-1, with D hard to call. Per germline, CDR1 MNHNS and CDR2 SASEGT. V lost 0 bases and J lost 5, with 10 bases in between. This CDR3 has 14 residues. CDR3 residues: CASSEAGYGTEAFF. The CDR3 nucleotides are TGTGCCAGCAGTGAAGCAGGGTACGGGACTGAAGCTTTCTTT.

V gene TRBV4-1 combines with J gene TRBJ2-1, with D possibly being TRBD1 (5 bases). Germline V gene data show CDR1 as MGHRA and CDR2 as YSYEKL. V lost 2 bases and J lost 3, with 14 bases in between. The CDR3 covers 16 residues. The CDR3 DNA reads as TGCGCCAGCAGCCAACCAGGGTATCGGGTCTACAATGAGCAGTTCTTC. This gives the protein CASSQPGYRVYNEQFF.

This chain links TRBV29-1 with TRBJ2-5, with D maybe TRBD2 (5 bases). Germline-derived CDR1 and CDR2 are SQVTM and ANQGSEA. Trimming shortened V by 4 bases and J by 5 bases, and 14 bases separated the two germline ends. The CDR3 loop spans 13 amino acids. CDR3 in amino acids: CSVGGGPGETQYF. In DNA form, the CDR3 reads TGCAGCGTTGGCGGCGGGCCTGGGGAGACCCAGTACTTC.

The chain has TRBV29-1 and TRBJ2-5; D remains unclear. Trimming stripped 2 bases from V and 5 bases from J, with 15 bases between. The CDR3 covers 14 residues. Per the germline V gene, CDR1 is SQVTM and CDR2 is ANQGSEA. Here the CDR3 DNA reads TGCAGCGTTGAACGGCAGGCGAGTTCGGAGACCCAGTACTTC. It encodes CSVERQASSETQYF.

The chain has TRBV6-6 and TRBJ2-3; no clear D gene. Trimming cost V 2 bases and J 0 bases, with 12 bases left between them. The CDR3 runs 16 residues. In germline, CDR1 is MNHNY, CDR2 SVGAGI (reference sequence). DNA of the CDR3: TGTGCCAGCAGTTACCTGGCTACGCCTAGCACAGATACGCAGTATTTT. This gives the protein CASSYLATPSTDTQYF.

This clone was seen just once. This sequence joins TRBV5-8 and TRBJ2-7, with 7 bases aligning to TRBD1. The trim removed 1 base at V and 3 bases at J, leaving 10 bases unmatched. CDR1 and CDR2 (germline): SGHTS, YDEGEE. The CDR3 extends over 16 amino acids. Here the CDR3 reads CASSLSLGDRDYEQYF. DNA of the CDR3: TGTGCCAGCAGCTTGTCCTTGGGCGACAGGGACTACGAGCAGTACTTC.

As DNA, the CDR3 is TGTGCCAGCAGGTTGAGTGGGCAGGGCGCCTACGAGCAGTACTTC. Translated: CASRLSGQGAYEQYF. The chain has TRBV5-5 and TRBJ2-7, with D tentatively TRBD1 (5 bases). The CDR3 runs to 15 residues. With 5 bases removed from V and 2 bases from J, the gap between germline ends came to 17 bases. Germline V gene data show CDR1 as SGHKS and CDR2 as YYEKEE (reference sequence).

This clone was counted a single time. The chain joins TRBV5-1 to TRBJ2-7, with 11 bases identical to TRBD1. This CDR3 contains 17 residues. Germline V gene sequence: CDR1 SGHRS, CDR2 YFSETQ. V shed 0 bases and J 1 base; nucleotides not matched to a gene: 6. The CDR3 loop is CASSLDLDRGQSYEQYF. The DNA for the CDR3 is TGCGCCAGCAGCTTGGACCTGGACAGGGGGCAATCCTACGAGCAGTACTTC. The variable domain in full, with the rest retrieved from reference TRBV5-1 and TRBJ2-7, is KAGVTQTPRYLIKTRGQQVTLSCSPISGHRSVSWYQQTPGQGLQFLFEYFSETQRNKGNFPGRFSGRQFSNSRSEMNVSTLELGDSALYLCASSLDLDRGQSYEQYFGPGTRLTVT.

The V call is TRBV5-1, the J call TRBJ2-1, with D perhaps TRBD2 (6 bases). V gave up 3 bases and J gave up 4 bases, with 14 bases separating them. CDR3 length: 15 amino acids. The germline CDR1 and CDR2 sequences are SGHRS and YFSETQ. The CDR3 nucleotides are TGCGCCAGCAGCTCGGGCGGGACTCCATACAATGAGCAGTTCTTC. It translates to CASSSGGTPYNEQFF.

The rearrangement joins TRBV30 to TRBJ2-7, with D perhaps being TRBD1 or TRBD2 (7 bases each). V lost 8 bases to trimming and J lost 4 bases, with 18 bases between them. CDR3 size: 13 residues. Germline V gene sequence: CDR1 GTSNPN, CDR2 SVGIG (reference sequence). CDR3 region: CAGSGGAVYEQYF. The CDR3 DNA reads TGTGCCGGGTCAGGGGGGGCGGTTTACGAGCAGTACTTC.

This clone was observed a single time. The chain has TRBV5-1 and TRBJ2-1, with D possibly being TRBD2 (5 bases). Per germline, CDR1 SGHRS and CDR2 YFSETQ. The CDR3 runs 14 residues. The germline V and J ends were trimmed by 4 bases and 5 bases, with 13 bases remaining between them. CDR3 coding DNA: TGCGCCAGCAGCCCCGGAGGATCGCACAATGAGCAGTTCTTC. Protein sequence: CASSPGGSHNEQFF.

With respect to this clone: This clone may be a read error of a much larger clone one base away. Other nucleotide sequences from this sample produce the same CDR3. The gene calls are TRBV29-1 and TRBJ1-5, with a possible D match to TRBD1 (6 bases). Germline CDR1 SQVTM, CDR2 ANQGSEA. The CDR3 runs 16 residues. In nucleotides, the CDR3 is TGCAGCGTACTCTTCACAGGGACCGCCGGCAATCAGCCCCAGCACTTT. This translates into CSVLFTGTAGNQPQHF.

The chain employs TRBV18 and TRBJ1-1, with TRBD1 as a possible D gene (5 bases). Trimming cost V 3 bases and J 1 base, with 12 bases left between them. This CDR3 spans 15 amino acids. Germline V gene lookup returns CDR1 KGHSH and CDR2 LQKENI. The CDR3 coding sequence is TGTGCCAGCTCACCTACGGGGGACGGGAACACTGAAGCTTTCTTT. This codes for CASSPTGDGNTEAFF.